This TCR beta chain is from a study of blood T cell repertoires in COVID-19 (dated by TCRdb to about 2020). Turning to the overall study: Samples from collaborators originated in the United States, Italy and Spain and spanned both the acute and convalescent phases of COVID-19. The prospective study material was composed of cDNA or gDNA derived from T cells, B-cell-depleted T cells, or PBMCs. The dataset comprised deeply sampled blood TCRbeta repertoires from subjects exposed to, actively infected with, or recovered from COVID-19. Where HLA class I and class II types were available, the types were taken from metadata supplied by the sample provider, not from assay-based typing. Samples came from the ongoing ImmuneRACE study (first 160 participants) plus 1,254 subjects from 6 global collaborators. The repertoires were released in a freely available public database intended as a resource for research on the immune response to SARS-CoV-2. The sample metadata nearly always contained a de-identified subject ID, COVID-19 status, age in years and sex. General conclusions and limits of the study: Clinical and demographic metadata were provided uncurated, with the amount varying by source and participant.

The germline V gene (reference sequence) sets CDR1 to LGHDT and CDR2 to YNNKEL. The cysteine opens and the phenylalanine closes a CDR3 of 16 amino acids. The entry retains the CDR3 DNA only, 48 bases that are in frame from base 1. V is clipped by 1 base and J by 1 base, and the sequence between their germline boundaries is 13 bases long. Collaborating institutions collected whole blood in K2EDTA tubes following their own protocols. For TCRbeta analysis, collaborator samples were shipped as frozen whole blood, as isolated PBMCs, or as DNA extracted from either sample type. TCRbeta CDR3 regions were amplified from genomic DNA using the immunoSEQ Assay, a bias-controlled multiplex PCR. Under the source paper's analysis protocol: The number of nucleated cells in each sample was estimated by amplification of reference gene primers within the assay. To quantify the absolute abundance of each unique TCRbeta CDR3 rearrangement, sequence reads were collapsed and filtered. Productive Simpson clonality was computed per sample as the square root of Simpson's diversity index over productive rearrangements. The table was pulled from immuneACCESS by TCRdb, which kept in-frame rearrangements only. Such tables lose some clones; where checked, under half of the loss comes from unresolved V genes, and the rest has no known cause. Clone size and V and J calls were adopted from that table, with D and trimming inferred from the DNA. Recorded for this sample are 150,000 to 160,000 clones; around 84% of them occurred a single time. Together, the top ten hold around 1.7% of the sample.

As regards this clone: This clone's antigen is unknown. Base-call qualities are not available, and no considerably larger clone is one nucleotide away.

This sequence was found in a man older than 75 with acute or convalescent COVID-19. The receptor chain draws on TRBV3-1 (or the pseudogene TRBV3-2) and TRBJ1-2; TRBD1 is possibly the D segment (6 matching bases). The sequenced material came from peripheral blood. In nucleotides, the sequence is TGTGCCAGCAGCCAAGGCTCAGGGGCCCTTAACTATGGCTACACCTTC. It translates to CASSQGSGALNYGYTF.